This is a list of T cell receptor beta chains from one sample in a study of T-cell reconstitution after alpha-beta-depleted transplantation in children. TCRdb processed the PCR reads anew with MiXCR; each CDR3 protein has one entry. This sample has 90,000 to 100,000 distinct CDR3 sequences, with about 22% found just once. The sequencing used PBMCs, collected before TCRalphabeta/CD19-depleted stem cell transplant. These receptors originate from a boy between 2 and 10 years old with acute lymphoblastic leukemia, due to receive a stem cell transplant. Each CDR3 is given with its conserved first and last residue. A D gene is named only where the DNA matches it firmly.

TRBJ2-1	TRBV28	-	CASTTRHSYNEQFF
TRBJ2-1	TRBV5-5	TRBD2	CASKHSGTISYNEQFF
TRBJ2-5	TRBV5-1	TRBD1	CASSSLGQGTGETQYF
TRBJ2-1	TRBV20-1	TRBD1	CSARVSGTDYNEQFF
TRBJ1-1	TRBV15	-	CATSRDRGEEAFF
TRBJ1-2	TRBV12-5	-	CASGLSGTNYGYTF
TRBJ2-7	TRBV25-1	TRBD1	CASSLQGNEQYF
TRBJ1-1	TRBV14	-	CASSQEPPYLGAFF
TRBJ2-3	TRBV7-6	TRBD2	CASSSVPSGSGEGDTQYF
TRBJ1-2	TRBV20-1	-	CSAPGSTTNYGYTF
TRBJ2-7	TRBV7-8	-	CASSSRVGANRHEQYF
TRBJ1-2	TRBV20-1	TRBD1	CSAAGQPNYGYTF
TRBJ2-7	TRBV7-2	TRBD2	CASSFPGTSELYF
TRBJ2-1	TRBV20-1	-	CSARRSHNEQFF
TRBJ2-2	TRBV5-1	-	CASKKQAGELFF
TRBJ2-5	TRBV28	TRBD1	CASSLVGGQGARETQYF
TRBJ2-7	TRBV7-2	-	CASSLAYRTSSLYEQYF
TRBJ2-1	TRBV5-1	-	CASSLESSYNEQFF
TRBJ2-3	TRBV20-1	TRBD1	CSAIQGRSTDTQYF
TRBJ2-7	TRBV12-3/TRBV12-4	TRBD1	CASSGTGAPYEQYF
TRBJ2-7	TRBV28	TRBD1	CASRGTGNEQYF
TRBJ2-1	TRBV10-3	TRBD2	CAIRAGVVSYNEQFF
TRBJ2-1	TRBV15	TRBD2	CATSRALTSFDEQFF